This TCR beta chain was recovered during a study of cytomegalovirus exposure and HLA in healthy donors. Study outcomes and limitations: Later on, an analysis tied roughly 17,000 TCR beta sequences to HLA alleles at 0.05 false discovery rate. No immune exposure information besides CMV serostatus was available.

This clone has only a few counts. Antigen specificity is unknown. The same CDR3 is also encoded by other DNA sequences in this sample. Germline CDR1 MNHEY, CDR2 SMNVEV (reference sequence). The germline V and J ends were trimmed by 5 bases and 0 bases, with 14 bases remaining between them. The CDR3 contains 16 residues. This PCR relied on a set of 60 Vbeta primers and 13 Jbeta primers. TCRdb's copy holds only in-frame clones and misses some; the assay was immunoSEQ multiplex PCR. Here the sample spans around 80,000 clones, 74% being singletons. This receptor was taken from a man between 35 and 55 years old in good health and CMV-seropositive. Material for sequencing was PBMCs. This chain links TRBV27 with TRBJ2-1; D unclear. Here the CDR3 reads CASSMQLAASYNEQFF. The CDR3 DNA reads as TGTGCCAGCAGTATGCAGTTAGCCGCCTCCTACAATGAGCAGTTCTTC.